A selection of T cell receptor beta chains follows, all from one sample in a study of blood T cells in healthy people across ages. MiXCR, applied by TCRdb to the 5' RACE reads, yields one record per CDR3 protein. The sample lists about 680,000 distinct CDR3 sequences, around 49% occurring once. Sequencing was done on a sample of blood. Receptor source: a woman aged 55-70 years in good health. The CDR3 runs from the conserved cysteine through the conserved F or W. A D gene is named only where the DNA matches it firmly. Only some rows state a clone size, as once, few, many or a class for expanded clones.

V,D,J,size,CDR3,DNA
TRBV4-3,TRBD2,TRBJ2-3,few,CASSQEAGASTDTQYF,TGCGCCAGCAGCCAAGAGGCGGGAGCAAGCACAGATACGCAGTATTTT
TRBV7-9,.,TRBJ2-1,.,CASRPQETPDEQFF,TGTGCCAGCAGGCCTCAGGAGACGCCCGATGAGCAGTTCTTC
TRBV10-3,.,TRBJ2-3,few,CAISESEGAYTDTQYF,TGTGCCATCAGTGAGTCGGAGGGGGCATACACAGATACGCAGTATTTT
TRBV7-9,TRBD1,TRBJ1-4,.,CASSPHRGNGEKLFF,TGTGCCAGCAGCCCCCACAGGGGTAATGGTGAAAAACTGTTTTTT
TRBV28,TRBD2,TRBJ2-7,.,CASSGRAGIYVQYF,TGTGCCAGCAGCGGGAGGGCCGGAATCTACGTGCAGTACTTC
TRBV5-1,TRBD1,TRBJ2-4,few,CASSLDRGVKNIQYF,TGCGCCAGCAGCTTGGACAGGGGAGTCAAAAACATTCAGTACTTC
TRBV20-1,.,TRBJ2-1,.,CSATSPGTANNEQFF,TGCAGTGCTACCTCCCCCGGGACCGCTAACAATGAGCAGTTCTTC
TRBV9,.,TRBJ2-7,.,CASSVWATQYNEQYF,TGTGCCAGCAGCGTATGGGCCACGCAATACAATGAGCAGTACTTC
TRBV25-1,.,TRBJ1-3,few,CASLPGHGTGNTIYF,TGTGCCAGCCTTCCGGGACACGGTACTGGAAACACCATATATTTT
TRBV28,TRBD2,TRBJ2-7,.,CASISPGLAGREQYF,TGTGCCAGCATTTCGCCGGGACTAGCGGGGCGTGAGCAGTACTTC
TRBV4-2,.,TRBJ2-3,.,CASSQESGGQSTDTQYF,TGTGCCAGCAGCCAAGAGTCTGGCGGGCAAAGCACAGATACGCAGTATTTT
TRBV20-1,.,TRBJ2-7,many,CSARAGGLGYEQYF,TGCAGTGCTAGAGCCGGAGGACTTGGATACGAGCAGTACTTC
TRBV12-3/TRBV12-4,.,TRBJ2-1,.,CASSPWTGNSYNEQFF,TGTGCCAGCAGTCCTTGGACTGGGAACTCCTACAATGAGCAGTTCTTC
TRBV7-3,TRBD1,TRBJ2-5,.,CASSHGTAYQETQYF,TGTGCCAGCAGCCACGGGACAGCGTACCAAGAGACCCAGTACTTC
TRBV10-3,TRBD2,TRBJ2-3,.,CAISETSGYTDTQYF,TGTGCCATCAGTGAGACTAGCGGTTACACAGATACGCAGTATTTT
TRBV6-4,.,TRBJ1-1,.,CASSPGFGTEAFF,TGTGCCAGCAGTCCAGGGTTTGGCACTGAAGCTTTCTTT
TRBV2,TRBD1,TRBJ2-7,.,CASSDGQGVYYEQYF,TGTGCCAGCAGTGACGGGCAGGGGGTCTACTACGAGCAGTACTTC
TRBV29-1,.,TRBJ2-5,.,CSAVGRYFQETQYF,TGCAGCGCTGTAGGCAGATACTTTCAAGAGACCCAGTACTTC
TRBV20-1,TRBD2,TRBJ2-7,.,CSAQTSGRGYEQYF,TGCAGTGCTCAGACTAGCGGGAGAGGATACGAGCAGTACTTC
TRBV10-3,TRBD2,TRBJ2-1,.,CAISVTGLAGYNEQFF,TGTGCCATCAGTGTAACTGGACTAGCGGGGTACAATGAGCAGTTCTTC
TRBV27,TRBD1,TRBJ1-2,.,CASSFGQGRGDYGYTF,TGTGCCAGCAGTTTCGGACAGGGAAGGGGAGACTATGGCTACACCTTC
TRBV6-5,.,TRBJ2-7,.,CASRTHRAGGVEQYF,TGTGCCAGCAGAACCCACAGGGCTGGGGGGGTTGAGCAGTACTTC
TRBV29-1,.,TRBJ1-1,.,CGVEKITRNTEAFF,TGCGGCGTTGAAAAAATAACACGGAACACTGAAGCTTTCTTT
TRBV18,.,TRBJ1-4,.,CASSPPADEKLFF,TGTGCCAGCTCACCACCGGCCGATGAAAAACTGTTTTTT
TRBV20-1,TRBD2,TRBJ2-2,many,CSARDGTSDTGELFF,TGCAGTGCTAGAGATGGGACTAGCGACACCGGGGAGCTGTTTTTT
TRBV12-3/TRBV12-4,.,TRBJ2-5,.,CASSFSDRNEQYF,TGTGCCAGCAGTTTTTCTGATAGAAATGAGCAGTACTTC
TRBV6-5,TRBD2,TRBJ2-1,few,CASSYGRLAGGPYNEQFF,TGTGCCAGCAGTTACGGTAGACTAGCGGGAGGACCCTACAATGAGCAGTTCTTC
TRBV3-1,.,TRBJ1-4,.,CASSHINRELFF,TGTGCCAGCAGCCATATCAACAGAGAACTGTTTTTT
TRBV18,.,TRBJ2-7,.,CASSHAFYEQYF,TGTGCCAGCTCACACGCGTTCTACGAGCAGTACTTC
TRBV7-2,.,TRBJ1-1,.,CASSLVQGVDTEAFF,TGTGCCAGCAGCTTAGTGCAGGGTGTTGACACTGAAGCTTTCTTT
TRBV20-1,TRBD1,TRBJ1-1,few,CSARSGGQTEAFF,TGCAGTGCTAGGTCAGGGGGGCAAACTGAAGCTTTCTTT
TRBV4-3,.,TRBJ2-4,few,CASSQDWAPAKNIQYF,TGCGCCAGCAGCCAAGATTGGGCCCCAGCCAAAAACATTCAGTACTTC
TRBV4-2,TRBD1,TRBJ2-7,.,CASSLQPQGAYEQYF,TGTGCCAGCAGCCTACAACCACAGGGGGCCTACGAGCAGTACTTC
TRBV7-2,TRBD2,TRBJ2-7,.,CASSLSGLALYEQYF,TGTGCCAGCAGCTTAAGCGGACTAGCGCTATACGAGCAGTACTTC
TRBV7-2,.,TRBJ1-1,.,CASGREANTEAFF,TGCGCCAGCGGCAGAGAGGCGAACACTGAAGCTTTCTTT
TRBV7-2,.,TRBJ2-3,.,CASSLVGWAGSDTQYF,TGTGCCAGCAGCTTAGTGGGGTGGGCTGGATCAGATACGCAGTATTTT
TRBV7-2,.,TRBJ2-7,few,CASSLKGPYEQYF,TGTGCCAGCAGCTTAAAGGGCCCTTACGAGCAGTACTTC
TRBV27,TRBD2,TRBJ2-7,few,CASSLGLANKQYF,TGTGCCAGCAGCCTGGGACTAGCGAATAAACAGTACTTC
TRBV6-5,.,TRBJ1-5,.,CASSPGQLYSNQPQHF,TGTGCCAGCAGTCCCGGACAGCTTTATAGCAATCAGCCCCAGCATTTT
TRBV3-1,.,TRBJ2-7,few,CASSQEMVRVGQYF,TGTGCCAGCAGCCAAGAGATGGTTCGGGTAGGGCAGTACTTC
TRBV2,TRBD2,TRBJ2-2,once,CASGGTSRTGELFF,TGTGCCAGCGGGGGGACTAGCCGCACCGGGGAGCTGTTTTTT
TRBV28,TRBD1,TRBJ1-2,many,CASAPTGGFNYGYTF,TGTGCCAGTGCCCCTACAGGGGGCTTCAACTATGGCTACACCTTC
TRBV5-1,.,TRBJ2-7,.,CASSLDGTVDEQYF,TGCGCCAGCAGCTTGGACGGGACGGTGGACGAGCAGTACTTC
TRBV6-2/TRBV6-3,.,TRBJ2-3,.,CASSYPWGTRTTDTQYF,TGTGCCAGCAGTTACCCCTGGGGGACCCGCACCACAGATACGCAGTATTTT
TRBV5-1,.,TRBJ1-1,many,CASSLAQGSMNTEAFF,TGCGCCAGCAGCTTGGCGCAGGGGAGCATGAACACTGAAGCTTTCTTT
TRBV20-1,TRBD1,TRBJ1-4,few,CSARPVDRVGEKLFF,TGCAGTGCTAGACCGGTAGACAGGGTTGGAGAAAAACTGTTTTTT
TRBV12-3/TRBV12-4,.,TRBJ1-1,.,CASSLQGLNTGAFF,TGTGCCAGCAGTTTGCAGGGACTGAACACTGGAGCTTTCTTT
TRBV28,.,TRBJ2-7,.,CASSFLIVREPSYEQYF,TGTGCCAGCAGTTTTTTGATCGTGCGGGAACCCTCCTACGAGCAGTACTTC